Following are 22 T cell receptor beta chains from one sample sequenced in a study of T cells expressing NK-cell markers. TCRdb reprocessed the 5' RACE reads and reports one entry per CDR3 protein, with no DNA. The sample has 400,000 or so distinct CDR3 sequences, and its top ten clones hold around a tenth. Specimen: blood T cells: a sorted CD56 or NKG2C T cell subset, CD4+ or CD8+ T cells, or bulk PBMC T cells (not recorded which). The origin of the receptors is a woman in her 50s in good health.

The rearrangement uses TRBV5-5 and TRBJ2-7; TCRdb's D call of TRBD1 is untestable without DNA. Germline lookup yields CDR1 SGHKS and CDR2 YYEKEE (reference sequence). This CDR3 contains 15 residues. The CDR3 loop is CASSTTTGYLYEQYF. The full variable domain, its missing parts supplied by reference TRBV5-5 and TRBJ2-7, is DAGVTQSPTHLIKTRGQQVTLRCSPISGHKSVSWYQQVLGQGPQFIFQYYEKEERGRGNFPDRFSARQFPNYSSELNVNALLLGDSALYLCASSTTTGYLYEQYFGPGTRLTVT.

The gene calls are TRBV11-2 and TRBJ2-1; TCRdb gives TRBD2 as the D gene, but with no DNA this cannot be confirmed. This CDR3 comprises 16 residues. Germline CDR1 SGHAT, CDR2 FQNNGV. The CDR3 sequence is CASSRLGESGYNEQFF.

The CDR3 reads CASSKGTSGNSSDTQYF. The chain couples TRBV21-1 to TRBJ2-3; TCRdb selects TRBD2, and the lack of DNA leaves this call unchecked. TRBV21-1 has pseudogene status. The CDR3 consists of 17 residues.

This rearrangement joins TRBV27 to TRBJ2-1; TCRdb designates TRBD1, a call that cannot be tested without DNA. From germline, CDR1 is MNHEY and CDR2 SMNVEV (reference sequence). The CDR3 covers 12 residues. The CDR3 sequence: CASIHRDTEQFF.

J is TRBJ2-5 and V is TRBV5-1; TCRdb's assignment of TRBD2 cannot be checked, as there is no DNA. The CDR3 spans 16 residues. Germline V gives CDR1 SGHRS, CDR2 YFSETQ. CDR3: CASSALGREVQETQYF.

The gene calls are TRBV28 and TRBJ2-7; checking the TCRdb D call of TRBD1 is not possible without DNA. This CDR3 has 16 amino acids. Germline CDR1 is MDHEN and CDR2 is SYDVKM. The CDR3 sequence is CASSSPGKGARREQYF.

This chain connects TRBV12-3 or TRBV12-4 to TRBJ1-5; there is no DNA to check the TCRdb D call of TRBD1. The CDR3 totals 14 residues. CDR3 sequence reads: CASSLSRATQPQHF.

The chain joins TRBV15 to TRBJ1-4. The germline V gene encodes CDR1 LNHNV and CDR2 YYDKDF (reference sequence). CDR3 length: 15 residues. The CDR3 here is CATSGSLGRNEKLFF.

The rearrangement joins TRBV20-1 to TRBJ2-3; checking the TCRdb D call of TRBD2 is not possible without DNA. There are 13 residues in the CDR3. Germline CDR1 reads DFQATT; CDR2 reads SNEGSKA (reference sequence). The CDR3 loop is CSAVTSGRDTQYF.

The CDR3 sequence: CASSLSQIYGYTF. The chain is built from TRBV14 and TRBJ1-2. From germline, CDR1 is SGHDN and CDR2 FVKESK. This CDR3 comprises 13 residues. The full variable domain, rest sourced from reference TRBV14 and TRBJ1-2, is EAGVTQFPSHSVIEKGQTVTLRCDPISGHDNLYWYRRVMGKEIKFLLHFVKESKQDESGMPNNRFLAERTGGTYSTLKVQPAELEDSGVYFCASSLSQIYGYTFGSGTRLTVV.

This chain joins TRBV20-1 and TRBJ2-5; with no DNA, the TCRdb D assignment of TRBD2 cannot be verified. CDR3 length: 15 residues. Germline loops: CDR1 DFQATT, CDR2 SNEGSKA (reference sequence). The chain's CDR3 is CSATDSGRGGETQYF.

The J gene is TRBJ1-1, the V gene TRBV6-5. There are 13 residues in the CDR3. Germline V gene sequence: CDR1 MNHEY, CDR2 SVGAGI. The CDR3 is CASIEKGVTEAFF.

This sequence joins TRBV20-1 and TRBJ2-5; TCRdb calls TRBD1, which cannot be checked without DNA. The germline CDR1 and CDR2 sequences are DFQATT and SNEGSKA (reference sequence). The CDR3 is 15 amino acids. Here the CDR3 reads CSALHQGAVEETQYF.

The chain couples TRBV9 to TRBJ2-3; lacking DNA, the TRBD1 call made by TCRdb goes unchecked. CDR1 is SGDLS, CDR2 YYNGEE, per germline. The CDR3 has 15 residues. The CDR3: CASSVVGGEVDTQYF.

The chain recombines TRBV15 with TRBJ2-7; TCRdb names TRBD1, which stays unverified in the absence of DNA. Germline V gene data show CDR1 as LNHNV and CDR2 as YYDKDF (reference sequence). The CDR3 runs to 15 residues. The CDR3 sequence: CATSVFGDLSYEQYF. The full variable domain, with the rest looked up from reference TRBV15 and TRBJ2-7, is DAMVIQNPRYQVTQFGKPVTLSCSQTLNHNVMYWYQQKSSQAPKLLFHYYDKDFNNEADTPDNFQSRRPNTSFCFLDIRSPGLGDTAMYLCATSVFGDLSYEQYFGPGTRLTVT.

This chain connects TRBV6-6 to TRBJ2-2; TCRdb indicates TRBD2, and absent DNA this call remains unverified. Germline values: CDR1 MNHNY, CDR2 SVGAGI (reference sequence). The CDR3 is 15 amino acids. The CDR3 here is CATHPASGRNGELFF.

The chain is built from TRBV3-1 and TRBJ1-5. This CDR3 comprises 16 residues. Germline assignment: CDR1 LGHDT and CDR2 YNNKEL (reference sequence). CDR3 residues: CASSQAAMGLNQPQHF.

The rearrangement joins TRBV6-5 to TRBJ2-4. Germline V gene sequence: CDR1 MNHEY, CDR2 SVGAGI. The CDR3 has 13 amino acids. CDR3 protein: CASSYSAVTIQYF.

The chain is built from TRBV6-5 and TRBJ2-7; the D call from TCRdb, TRBD2, cannot be confirmed without DNA. The CDR3 consists of 15 residues. Per the germline V gene, CDR1 is MNHEY and CDR2 is SVGAGI. The CDR3 loop reads CASSWRGGGVYEQYF.

This chain uses TRBV10-3 with TRBJ2-3; TCRdb indicates TRBD2, and absent DNA this call remains unverified. This CDR3 has 16 amino acids. CDR1 and CDR2 (germline): ENHRY, SYGVKD. This CDR3 is CAISTVTSGRTDTQYF.

This chain links TRBV15 with TRBJ2-7; TCRdb proposes TRBD2, but this gene call is untestable without DNA. From germline, CDR1 is LNHNV and CDR2 YYDKDF (reference sequence). CDR3 size: 13 residues. CDR3 in amino acids: CATSRGTSVEQYF.

The CDR3 sequence: CASIPHGGRGAKNIQYF. The rearrangement joins TRBV28 to TRBJ2-4; with no DNA, the TCRdb D assignment of TRBD2 cannot be verified. Germline CDR1 reads MDHEN; CDR2 reads SYDVKM. The CDR3 consists of 17 residues.